This T cell receptor beta chain is from a study of cytomegalovirus exposure and HLA in healthy donors. About this clone: Its antigen remains unknown.

V gave up 2 bases and J gave up 0 bases; unmatched junction bases: 1. CDR3 length: 15 amino acids. Germline V gene data show CDR1 as LGHNA and CDR2 as YSLEER. Notes on the study in general: Some TCR beta chains (roughly 160 of them) were listed as cytomegalovirus-associated.

The PCR was carried out with 60 Vbeta primers and 13 Jbeta primers. Only in-frame clones appear in the TCRdb table, and some are missing; sequencing was by immunoSEQ multiplex PCR. The sample lists about 100,000 clones, around 76% occurring once. The sequence was obtained from a man aged 35 to 55 in good health and CMV-seropositive. The source material was PBMCs. The V gene is TRBV4-3, the J gene TRBJ2-3; 8 nucleotides match TRBD1. The CDR3 reads CASSQRDRSTDTQYF. Here the CDR3 DNA reads TGCGCCAGCAGCCAAAGGGACAGGAGCACAGATACGCAGTATTTT.